This entry lists 24 T cell receptor beta chains sequenced from one sample in a study of control samples from healthy donors and cancer patients. Using immunoSEQ multiplex PCR, the repertoire was profiled, and TCRdb retains in-frame clones only, with some absent. The sample holds 54,000 or so clones, roughly 94% seen once. The sequenced material came from blood. All receptors derive from a man younger than 40 in good health.

The chain carries TRBV12-5 and TRBJ1-4; D may be TRBD1 (5 bases). Trimming took off 1 base at V and 8 bases at J, with 11 bases between the two ends. In germline, CDR1 is LGHNT, CDR2 FRNRAP. The CDR3 spans 14 residues. The CDR3 nucleotides are TGTGCTAGTGGTTTGGGGGGGTTACAGGAAAAACTGTTTTTT. It translates to CASGLGGLQEKLFF.

This sequence joins TRBV27 and TRBJ1-1; no reliable D call. Germline V gene lookup returns CDR1 MNHEY and CDR2 SMNVEV (reference sequence). V gave up 1 base and J gave up 0 bases, with 9 bases separating them. The CDR3 length is 15 residues. The CDR3 region is CASSLLDPVNTEAFF. The CDR3, as DNA: TGTGCCAGCAGTTTATTGGACCCGGTGAACACTGAAGCTTTCTTT.

This rearrangement joins TRBV11-3 to TRBJ2-1; D is uncertain. The V gene lost 6 bases and the J gene lost 12 bases, with 15 bases spanning the gap. CDR3 length: 12 amino acids. Germline V gene data show CDR1 as SGHNT and CDR2 as YENEEA. In DNA, the CDR3 is TGTGCCAGCAGTCCTGACCAATCCGGGCAGTTCTTC. Its protein is CASSPDQSGQFF.

V gene TRBV15 combines with J gene TRBJ1-1, with D possibly TRBD1 on 5 matching bases. The CDR3 is 13 residues long. CDR1 is LNHNV, CDR2 YYDKDF, per germline (reference sequence). V was clipped by 8 bases and J by 4 bases, with 14 bases between them. This CDR3 is CATQPGGTTEAFF. The CDR3 bases are TGTGCCACCCAGCCTGGGGGGACCACTGAAGCTTTCTTT.

The chain couples TRBV11-2 to TRBJ2-2; 10 bases match TRBD2. The CDR3 sequence is 15 residues long. Trimming cost V 5 bases and J 4 bases; bases outside gene matches: 4. CDR1 is SGHAT and CDR2 is FQNNGV in the germline V gene. As DNA, the CDR3 is TGTGCCAGCAGCCCCAGCGGGAGGGCCACCGGGGAGCTGTTTTTT. Protein: CASSPSGRATGELFF.

CDR3 in amino acids: CASSRSSQPQHF. The CDR3 DNA is TGTGCCAGCAGTCGATCGTCTCAGCCCCAGCATTTT. The chain employs TRBV28 and TRBJ1-5; D is unresolved. V lost 5 bases, J lost 6 bases, and 8 bases lay in between. Germline V gene lookup returns CDR1 MDHEN and CDR2 SYDVKM. The CDR3 runs to 12 residues.

The genes are TRBV25-1 and TRBJ2-2; possible D gene TRBD1, 6 bases. Germline CDR1 MGHDK, CDR2 SYGVNS. The CDR3 covers 16 residues. V was clipped by 0 bases and J by 7 bases, with 15 bases between them. The CDR3 DNA reads TGTGCCAGCAGTGAATATCCCCGAGGACAGTTCGGGGAGCTGTTTTTT. It translates to CASSEYPRGQFGELFF.

The chain combines TRBV15 with TRBJ1-4; D unclear. The CDR3 is 14 residues long. Germline loops: CDR1 LNHNV, CDR2 YYDKDF (reference sequence). V was trimmed by 0 bases and J by 0 bases, leaving 2 bases between them. The CDR3 sequence: CATSRDATNEKLFF. The CDR3 coding sequence is TGTGCCACCAGCAGAGATGCAACTAATGAAAAACTGTTTTTT.

The chain is built from TRBV27 and TRBJ2-7, with 8 bases fitting TRBD1. Germline CDR1 is MNHEY and CDR2 is SMNVEV (reference sequence). V lost 6 bases, J lost 6 bases, and 19 bases stayed unmatched. This CDR3 is 17 amino acids long. Here the CDR3 reads CASSRGGGRGQAIEQYF. The CDR3 nucleotides are TGTGCCAGCAGCCGCGGAGGAGGTCGGGGACAGGCGATCGAGCAGTACTTC.

The chain links TRBV5-4 to TRBJ1-6; TRBD1 might be the D (5 bases). Looked up from germline, CDR1 is SGHNT and CDR2 is YYREEE (reference sequence). The ends were cut back, 4 bases at V and 6 bases at J, with 17 bases in the middle. The CDR3 is 16 residues long. The CDR3 protein is CASSPMTARSNSPLHF. CDR3 DNA sequence: TGTGCCAGCAGCCCCATGACAGCCAGATCTAATTCACCCCTCCACTTT.

This chain's CDR3 is CASSPEVNTEAFF. The CDR3 DNA follows: TGCGCCAGCAGCCCGGAGGTGAACACTGAAGCTTTCTTT. The chain employs TRBV5-1 and TRBJ1-1; D is unclear. The CDR3 is 13 residues long. Trimming left V 4 bases short and J 0 bases short, with 7 bases between. Germline-derived CDR1 and CDR2 are SGHRS and YFSETQ.

V gene TRBV29-1 combines with J gene TRBJ1-1; 7 nucleotides match TRBD1. Germline trimming cut 6 bases from V and 5 bases from J; bases unmatched to any gene: 9. Germline V lookup: CDR1 SQVTM, CDR2 ANQGSEA. CDR3 length equals 13 residues. The CDR3 reads CSVARQGGTEAFF. CDR3 sequence (DNA): TGCAGCGTCGCACGACAGGGAGGAACTGAAGCTTTCTTT.

The V call is TRBV15, the J call TRBJ1-1; the D is unclear. V was pared by 3 bases and J by 5 bases, with 19 bases between. This CDR3 comprises 16 residues. From germline, CDR1 is LNHNV and CDR2 YYDKDF (reference sequence). The CDR3 spells CATSRGPNDGPTEAFF. The CDR3 DNA follows: TGTGCCACCAGCAGGGGCCCTAACGACGGTCCGACTGAAGCTTTCTTT. The full variable domain, with the rest looked up from reference TRBV15 and TRBJ1-1, is DAMVIQNPRYQVTQFGKPVTLSCSQTLNHNVMYWYQQKSSQAPKLLFHYYDKDFNNEADTPDNFQSRRPNTSFCFLDIRSPGLGDTAMYLCATSRGPNDGPTEAFFGQGTRLTVV.

The chain is built from TRBV7-2 and TRBJ2-1; 8 bases match TRBD2. Germline-derived CDR1 and CDR2 are SGHTA and FQGNSA. Trimming at V came to 3 bases and at J to 7 bases, leaving 5 bases not matched to a gene. The CDR3 consists of 14 residues. The CDR3 region is CASSFLGLVNEQFF. The CDR3, as DNA: TGTGCCAGCAGCTTTTTGGGACTAGTAAATGAGCAGTTCTTC.

This clone has just one count. The chain couples TRBV15 to TRBJ2-1; TRBD2 is a possible D gene (5 bases). Germline values: CDR1 LNHNV, CDR2 YYDKDF (reference sequence). This CDR3 is built from 16 residues. V gave up 0 bases and J gave up 0 bases, with 9 bases separating them. CDR3 region: CATSREGVSSYNEQFF. CDR3 sequence (DNA): TGTGCCACCAGCAGAGAGGGAGTGAGCTCCTACAATGAGCAGTTCTTC. Drawing the rest from reference TRBV15 and TRBJ2-1, the complete variable domain is DAMVIQNPRYQVTQFGKPVTLSCSQTLNHNVMYWYQQKSSQAPKLLFHYYDKDFNNEADTPDNFQSRRPNTSFCFLDIRSPGLGDTAMYLCATSREGVSSYNEQFFGPGTRLTVL.

This sequence joins TRBV2 and TRBJ1-2; possibly TRBD1 for D (5 bases). Deletions cut 5 bases from V and 6 bases from J, with 13 bases between. Per the germline V gene, CDR1 is SNHLY and CDR2 is FYNNEI. This CDR3 spans 13 amino acids. For the CDR3, the DNA is TGTGCCAGCAGTCCCCGCAGGGACGATGGCTACACCTTC. Its translation is CASSPRRDDGYTF.

The CDR3 sequence: CASSVDSSYNSPLHF. The CDR3 nucleotides are TGTGCCAGCAGCGTAGACAGCTCCTATAATTCACCCCTCCACTTT. The chain uses TRBV9 and TRBJ1-6; no firm D call. CDR1 and CDR2 (germline): SGDLS, YYNGEE. The CDR3 is made up of 15 amino acids. The ends were cut back, 0 bases at V and 0 bases at J, with 4 bases in the middle.

J is TRBJ2-3 and V is TRBV4-1; D remains unclear. V gave up 0 bases and J gave up 9 bases, with 19 bases separating them. The CDR3 loop spans 16 amino acids. Germline CDR1 MGHRA, CDR2 YSYEKL. CDR3 in DNA: TGCGCCAGCAGCCAAGAAATAGAGAGCGCCTACGCGACGCAGTATTTT. Amino acid sequence: CASSQEIESAYATQYF.

V is TRBV29-1 and J is TRBJ2-7; 9 nucleotides match TRBD1. The CDR3 runs to 13 residues. Per the germline V gene, CDR1 is SQVTM and CDR2 is ANQGSEA. This CDR3 is CACRDRDTYEQYF. CDR3 DNA sequence: TGCGCCTGCCGGGACAGGGATACCTACGAGCAGTACTTC.

This clone has just one count. Compared with germline, one end of the junction differs, possibly owing to a read error. J is TRBJ2-3 and V is TRBV4-1, with a possible D match to TRBD2 (6 bases). The V gene's germline CDR1 is MGHRA and CDR2 YSYEKL. This CDR3 contains 17 residues. This CDR3 is CVSSQVEGIWEADTQYF. The CDR3 bases are TGCGTCAGCAGCCAAGTGGAGGGTATTTGGGAGGCAGATACGCAGTATTTT.

V usage is TRBV11-1 and J usage is TRBJ2-7; 9 nucleotides match TRBD1. The CDR3 has 16 amino acids. Losses at the gene ends were 5 bases for V and 5 bases for J; bases not matched to a gene: 13. Germline CDR1 reads SGHAT; CDR2 reads FQDESV (reference sequence). CDR3 sequence reads: CASSTTWTGDIHEQYF. The CDR3 bases are TGTGCCAGCAGCACGACGTGGACAGGGGATATCCACGAGCAGTACTTC. Supplemented by reference TRBV11-1 and TRBJ2-7, the full variable domain reads EAEVAQSPRYKITEKSQAVAFWCDPISGHATLYWYRQILGQGPELLVQFQDESVVDDSQLPKDRFSAERLKGVDSTLKIQPAELGDSAMYLCASSTTWTGDIHEQYFGPGTRLTVT.

The chain is built from TRBV19 and TRBJ1-1, with 10 bases lining up with TRBD1. V trimming: 8 bases; J trimming: 10 bases; junction bases outside the gene matches: 1. Germline loops: CDR1 LNHDA, CDR2 SQIVND (reference sequence). The length of the CDR3 is 10 residues. CDR3 amino acids: CASGDRGAFF. CDR3 in DNA: TGTGCCAGTGGGGACAGGGGAGCTTTCTTT.

Written as DNA, the CDR3 is TGTGCCAGCAGCTTAGGGTGGCGGGAGGGCCGAAATACGCAGTATTTT. Translated: CASSLGWREGRNTQYF. This sequence joins TRBV13 and TRBJ2-3; TRBD2 matches at 9 bases. The CDR3 contains 16 residues. V was pared by 0 bases and J by 7 bases, with 8 bases of the junction left unmatched. Per the germline V gene, CDR1 is PRHDT and CDR2 is FYEKMQ (reference sequence).

This sequence joins TRBV6-6 and TRBJ2-3; D may be TRBD1 or TRBD2 (5 bases each). Germline V CDR1 and CDR2: MNHNY, SVGAGI (reference sequence). This CDR3 contains 15 residues. The ends were cut back, 7 bases at V and 2 bases at J, with 16 bases in the middle. CDR3 bases: TGTGCCAGCAAGTACGACGGGACGAACACAGATACGCAGTATTTT. Translation: CASKYDGTNTDTQYF.